A selection of T cell receptor beta chains follows, all from one sample in a study of regulatory T cells in long-lasting Graves disease. TCRdb used MiXCR to reprocess the multiplex PCR reads, holding one entry per CDR3 protein. Here the sample spans hundreds of thousands of distinct CDR3 sequences, around 23% being singletons. The material was peripheral blood mononuclear cells (PBMCs), obtained when the disease was refractory, from a patient treated with antithyroid drugs. These receptors originate from a female donor with Graves disease. CDR3s leave out the opening cysteine and the closing phenylalanine or tryptophan.

TRBJ1-3,TRBV28,ASSLAGISGNTIY
TRBJ2-6,TRBV12-3/TRBV12-4,ASSILLVGANVPT
TRBJ2-5,TRBV5-5,ASSLLTGGETQY
TRBJ2-1,TRBV7-2,ASSISGRMNNEQF
TRBJ1-1,TRBV7-9,ASSSGTGGNTEAF
TRBJ2-7,TRBV2,ASRTEYEQY
TRBJ2-2,TRBV27,ASSSLLAGEVGELF
TRBJ2-2,TRBV6-1,ASSKTSGRWTGELF
TRBJ1-1,TRBV18,ASSRELNTEAF
TRBJ2-7,TRBV28,ASSRTGTSSYEQY
TRBJ1-1,TRBV13,ASSLGLGTLNTEAF
TRBJ2-7,TRBV28,ASSFEGYEQY
TRBJ2-3,TRBV9,ASTKNRDTDTQY
TRBJ2-7,TRBV20-1,SASGTSAYGQY
TRBJ2-3,TRBV28,ASSLSARDTQY
TRBJ1-1,TRBV7-3,ASSLTGEYTEAF
TRBJ2-6,TRBV2,ASSLSGIGSGANVLT
TRBJ2-7,TRBV2,ASTGTSGRRSYEQY
TRBJ2-4,TRBV30,AWSVRGLGNIQY
TRBJ2-1,TRBV7-7,ASSLGVSSYNEQF
TRBJ2-5,TRBV9,ASSGKTGFGETQY
TRBJ1-3,TRBV30,AWGEGGVGNTIY
TRBJ2-2,TRBV19,ASSAAGELF
TRBJ2-5,TRBV5-1,ASSQEGLAGQETQY
TRBJ2-2,TRBV27,ASSPPTSGRAPAGELF
TRBJ1-3,TRBV9,ASSVGPDPSGNTIY
TRBJ1-2,TRBV2,ASRGQTNVYGYT
TRBJ2-1,TRBV20-1,SAREGRGDEQF
TRBJ1-2,TRBV2,ASSEPGAYGYT
TRBJ1-1,TRBV18,ASSPRTGVPNTEAF
TRBJ1-5,TRBV30,AWNSGQANQPQH
TRBJ2-3,TRBV12-3/TRBV12-4,ASRGTGTGRADTQY
TRBJ1-6,TRBV6-1,ASSDNGNSPLH
TRBJ1-2,TRBV7-3,ASSLSGTGIEGYT
TRBJ2-5,TRBV14,ASSQVIGPGETQC
TRBJ1-1,TRBV2,ASRPDTGLGTTEAF
TRBJ2-7,TRBV30,ACLAPTSYEQY
TRBJ2-7,TRBV7-8,ASSLGGVGIDYEQY
TRBJ1-5,TRBV19,ASKYRRGAQPQH
TRBJ2-7,TRBV28,ASSFRDTFPYEQY
TRBJ1-2,TRBV6-1,ASSDPGQGIYGYT
TRBJ2-7,TRBV20-1,SARDSSGSAYEQY